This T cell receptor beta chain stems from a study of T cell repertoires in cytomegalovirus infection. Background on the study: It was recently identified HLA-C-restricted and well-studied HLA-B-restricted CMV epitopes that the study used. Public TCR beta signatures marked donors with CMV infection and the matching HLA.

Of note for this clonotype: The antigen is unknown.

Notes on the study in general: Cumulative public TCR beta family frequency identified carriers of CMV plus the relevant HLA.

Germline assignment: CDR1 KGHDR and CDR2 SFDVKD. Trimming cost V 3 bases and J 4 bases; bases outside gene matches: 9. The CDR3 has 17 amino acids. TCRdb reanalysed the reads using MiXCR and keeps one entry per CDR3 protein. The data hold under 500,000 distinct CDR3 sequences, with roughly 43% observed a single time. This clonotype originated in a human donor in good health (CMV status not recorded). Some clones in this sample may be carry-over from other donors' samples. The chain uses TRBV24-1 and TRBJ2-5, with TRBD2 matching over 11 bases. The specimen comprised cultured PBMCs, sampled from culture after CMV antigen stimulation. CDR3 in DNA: TGTGCCACCAGTGATCCTTATAGCGGGGGGGCTGGAGAGACCCAGTACTTC. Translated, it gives CATSDPYSGGAGETQYF.